The 17 T cell receptor beta chains below come from one sample, sequenced in a study of shared clonotypes between healthy human individuals. Profiling relied on immunoSEQ multiplex PCR, and the TCRdb table lists in-frame clones only, not all of them. The sample shows millions of clones, around 94% of them seen only once. Sequenced material: naive CD4+ T cells sorted from blood. As to subset: CD45RA+ positively selected. These receptors were obtained from a man aged 18 to 35 in good health.

The V call is TRBV5-1, the J call TRBJ2-7; TRBD2 agrees at 7 bases. V was pared by 4 bases and J by 7 bases, with 11 bases of the junction left unmatched. The CDR3 loop spans 14 amino acids. CDR1 is SGHRS, CDR2 YFSETQ, per germline. CDR3 nucleotide sequence: TGCGCCAGCAGCCCGGAGGCGGGAGTATGGGAGCAGTACTTC. Amino acids: CASSPEAGVWEQYF.

The genes are TRBV21-1 and TRBJ2-5; no DNA check was done on the table's D call, TRBD2. TRBV21-1 is termed a pseudogene. The CDR3 contains 22 residues. The CDR3 protein is CASSEERFEGASGRKGQETQYF. The DNA for the CDR3 is TGTGCCAGCAGCGAAGAAAGATTTGAAGGGGCTAGCGGGAGAAAGGGACAAGAGACCCAGTACTTC.

The CDR3 DNA follows: TGTGCCAGCAGCTTATTTCGGACAGATACGCAGTATTTT. Translated, it gives CASSLFRTDTQYF. V and J are TRBV7-2 and TRBJ2-3; D remains ambiguous. The CDR3 covers 13 residues. V dropped 2 bases and J dropped 3 bases, with 6 bases sitting between them. Germline loops: CDR1 SGHTA, CDR2 FQGNSA.

The rearrangement joins TRBV5-4 to TRBJ1-1; 7 bases align to TRBD1. CDR3 size: 17 residues. V lost 0 bases to trimming and J lost 3 bases; unmatched junction nucleotides: 11. Germline assignment: CDR1 SGHNT and CDR2 YYREEE (reference sequence). DNA for the CDR3: TGTGCCAGCAGCTTGGGGGGACAGAAGAGGATGGACACTGAAGCTTTCTTT. Protein: CASSLGGQKRMDTEAFF. Full variable domain (missing parts from reference TRBV5-4 and TRBJ1-1): ETGVTQSPTHLIKTRGQQVTLRCSSQSGHNTVSWYQQALGQGPQFIFQYYREEENGRGNFPPRFSGLQFPNYSSELNVNALELDDSALYLCASSLGGQKRMDTEAFFGQGTRLTVV.

The rearrangement links TRBV5-6 to TRBJ2-7, with TRBD1 matching over 7 bases. Losses at the gene ends were 2 bases for V and 3 bases for J; bases not matched to a gene: 2. Germline CDR1 is SGHDT and CDR2 is YYEEEE. CDR3 length equals 13 residues. CDR3 residues: CASSFRDSYEQYF. In DNA form, the CDR3 reads TGTGCCAGCAGCTTCCGGGACAGCTACGAGCAGTACTTC.

This clone was seen only once. The V gene is TRBV5-8, the J gene TRBJ1-6; unclear D gene. Trimming shortened V by 4 bases and J by 9 bases, and 5 bases separated the two germline ends. The CDR3 sequence is 11 residues long. Germline CDR1 is SGHTS and CDR2 is YDEGEE. The CDR3 DNA is TGTGCCAGCAGCATAGTTTCACCCCTCCACTTT. Protein sequence: CASSIVSPLHF.

The chain uses TRBV29-1 and TRBJ2-3; 11 bases fit TRBD1. Germline lookup yields CDR1 SQVTM and CDR2 ANQGSEA. The J segment lost 5 bases and the V segment lost 7 bases, leaving 8 bases of the junction unmatched. This CDR3 region has 14 residues. CDR3 loop: CSAGGQGAGDTQYF. CDR3 coding DNA: TGCAGCGCCGGAGGACAGGGGGCAGGAGATACGCAGTATTTT.

This sequence joins TRBV4-2 and TRBJ1-5; 7 bases are a match to TRBD1. Germline CDR1 and CDR2: LGHNA and YNFKEQ. J lost 3 bases, V lost 1 base, and 9 bases had no gene match. The CDR3 consists of 17 residues. The CDR3 coding sequence is TGTGCCAGCAGCCAAGTAGAGGGGGCGAGAAACAATCAGCCCCAGCATTTT. This codes for CASSQVEGARNNQPQHF.

The V call is TRBV18, the J call TRBJ1-5, with D maybe TRBD1 (5 bases). Germline loops: CDR1 KGHSH, CDR2 LQKENI. The ends were cut back, 0 bases at V and 0 bases at J, with 15 bases in the middle. There are 18 residues in the CDR3. CDR3 sequence: CASSPPNGGANSNQPQHF. CDR3 bases: TGTGCCAGCTCACCACCGAACGGAGGGGCTAATAGCAATCAGCCCCAGCATTTT.

The chain's CDR3 is CASSLDLWGKGAQHF. The CDR3 nucleotides are TGTGCCAGCAGCTTAGATCTATGGGGAAAGGGAGCCCAGCATTTT. V is TRBV11-2 and J is TRBJ1-5; D not resolved. Trimming pared 0 bases from V and 11 bases from J, leaving 17 bases between. The germline V gene encodes CDR1 SGHAT and CDR2 FQNNGV. There are 15 residues in the CDR3.

The CDR3 sequence: CASSDRDSPLHF. DNA for the CDR3: TGTGCCAGCAGTGACAGGGATTCACCCCTCCACTTT. The gene calls are TRBV2 and TRBJ1-6, with TRBD1 as a possible D gene (5 bases). Trimming removed 3 bases from V and 8 bases from J, with 5 bases in between. Germline-derived CDR1 and CDR2 are SNHLY and FYNNEI. This CDR3 is 12 amino acids long.

Comments on this clone: The sample holds other DNA sequences that translate to the same CDR3. The V call is TRBV6-6, the J call TRBJ2-3; D is ambiguous. There are 11 residues in the CDR3. The V and J ends lost 1 base and 6 bases respectively, with 2 bases between them. Germline CDR1 MNHNY, CDR2 SVGAGI (reference sequence). This CDR3 reads CASSYLDTQYF. The CDR3 nucleotides are TGTGCCAGCAGTTACTTGGATACGCAGTATTTT.

The chain employs TRBV19 and TRBJ2-1, with TRBD1 as a possible D gene (5 bases). Per germline, CDR1 LNHDA and CDR2 SQIVND (reference sequence). Trimming took 7 bases from V and 9 from J, leaving 16 bases between them. There are 13 residues in the CDR3. CDR3 residues: CASNMPGLAEQFF. The CDR3 DNA sequence: TGTGCCAGTAATATGCCAGGGTTAGCTGAGCAGTTCTTC.

The chain couples TRBV7-2 to TRBJ2-3; 7 bases line up with TRBD2. With 3 bases clipped from V and 1 base from J, the junction kept 7 bases outside the gene matches. Germline CDR1 and CDR2: SGHTA and FQGNSA. The CDR3 totals 16 residues. The chain's CDR3 is CASSLRAGEGTDTQYF. The CDR3 nucleotides are TGTGCCAGCAGCTTGAGGGCGGGAGAGGGCACAGATACGCAGTATTTT.

This clone is a singleton in its sample. V and J are TRBV29-1 and TRBJ1-1; no clear D gene. The V and J ends lost 3 bases and 3 bases respectively, with 17 bases between them. The CDR3 has 15 residues. Germline V gives CDR1 SQVTM, CDR2 ANQGSEA. The CDR3 DNA sequence: TGCAGCGTTGAGGTATCGGGTTTCGGGCACACTGAAGCTTTCTTT. This gives the protein CSVEVSGFGHTEAFF.

This rearrangement joins TRBV10-3 to TRBJ2-5; D possibly corresponds to TRBD2 (7 bases). Germline values: CDR1 ENHRY, CDR2 SYGVKD. The CDR3 has 13 residues. V gave up 11 bases and J gave up 5 bases, with 18 bases separating them. The DNA for the CDR3 is TGTGCCGTACGGGGGGCGCAAGTTGAGACCCAGTACTTC. It translates to CAVRGAQVETQYF.

V usage is TRBV5-1 and J usage is TRBJ2-2; D unclear. Germline values: CDR1 SGHRS, CDR2 YFSETQ. The CDR3 covers 15 residues. V lost 0 bases, J lost 2 bases, and 8 bases lay in between. The CDR3 nucleotides read TGCGCCAGCAGCTTGGCCCTAACAAACACCGGGGAGCTGTTTTTT. As protein: CASSLALTNTGELFF.